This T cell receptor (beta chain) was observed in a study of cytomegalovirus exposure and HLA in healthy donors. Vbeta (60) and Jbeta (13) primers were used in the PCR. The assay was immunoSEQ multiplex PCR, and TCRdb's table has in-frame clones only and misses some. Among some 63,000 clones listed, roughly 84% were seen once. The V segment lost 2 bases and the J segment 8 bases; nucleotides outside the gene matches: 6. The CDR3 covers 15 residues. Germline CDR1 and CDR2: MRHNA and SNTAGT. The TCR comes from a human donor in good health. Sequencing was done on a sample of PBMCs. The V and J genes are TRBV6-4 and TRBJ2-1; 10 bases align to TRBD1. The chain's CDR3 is CASSDRDRGFHEQFF. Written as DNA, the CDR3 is TGTGCCAGCAGTGACCGGGACAGGGGATTCCATGAGCAGTTCTTC.